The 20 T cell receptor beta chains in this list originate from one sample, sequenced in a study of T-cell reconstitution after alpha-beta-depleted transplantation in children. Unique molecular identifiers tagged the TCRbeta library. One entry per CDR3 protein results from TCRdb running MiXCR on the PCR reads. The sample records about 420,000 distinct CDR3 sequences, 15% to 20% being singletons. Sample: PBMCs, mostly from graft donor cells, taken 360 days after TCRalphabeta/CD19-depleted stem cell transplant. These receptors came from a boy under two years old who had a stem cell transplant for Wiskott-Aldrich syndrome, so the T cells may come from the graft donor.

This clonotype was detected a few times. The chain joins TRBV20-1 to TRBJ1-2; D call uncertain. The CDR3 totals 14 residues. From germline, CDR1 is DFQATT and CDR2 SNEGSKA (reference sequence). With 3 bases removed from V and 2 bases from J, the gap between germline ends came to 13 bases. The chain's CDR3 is CSARDRTVNYGYTF. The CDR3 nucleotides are TGCAGTGCTAGGGATAGGACGGTGAACTATGGCTACACCTTC.

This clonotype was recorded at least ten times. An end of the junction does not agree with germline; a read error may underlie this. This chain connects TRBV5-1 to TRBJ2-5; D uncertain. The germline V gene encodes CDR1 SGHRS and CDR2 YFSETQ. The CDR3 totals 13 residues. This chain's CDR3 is CASSFGQQETQYF. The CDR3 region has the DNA TGTGCCAGCAGTTTCGGGCAGCAAGAGACCCAGTACTTC.

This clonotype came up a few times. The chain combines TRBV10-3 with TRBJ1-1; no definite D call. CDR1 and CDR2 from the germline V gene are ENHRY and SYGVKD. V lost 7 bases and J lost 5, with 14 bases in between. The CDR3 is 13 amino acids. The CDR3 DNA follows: TGTGCCATCATCTCCGGGCTGGGGACTGAAGCTTTCTTT. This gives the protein CAIISGLGTEAFF.

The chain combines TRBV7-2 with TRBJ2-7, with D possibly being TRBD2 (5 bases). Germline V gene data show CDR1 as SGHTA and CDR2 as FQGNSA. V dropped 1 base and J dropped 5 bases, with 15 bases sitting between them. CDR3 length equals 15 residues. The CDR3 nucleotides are TGTGCCAGCAGCTTAGGACGGCTAGCAATTAACGAGCAGTACTTC. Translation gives CASSLGRLAINEQYF. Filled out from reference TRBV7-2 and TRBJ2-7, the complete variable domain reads GAGVSQSPSNKVTEKGKDVELRCDPISGHTALYWYRQSLGQGLEFLIYFQGNSAPDKSGLPSDRFSAERTGGSVSTLTIQRTQQEDSAVYLCASSLGRLAINEQYFGPGTRLTVT.

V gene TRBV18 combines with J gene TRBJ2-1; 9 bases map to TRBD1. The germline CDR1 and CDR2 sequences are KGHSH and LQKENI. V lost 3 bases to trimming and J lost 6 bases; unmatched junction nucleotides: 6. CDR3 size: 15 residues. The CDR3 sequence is CASSPLDRGTNEQFF. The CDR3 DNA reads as TGTGCCAGCTCACCCCTAGACAGGGGGACCAATGAGCAGTTCTTC. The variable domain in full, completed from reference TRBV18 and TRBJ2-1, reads NAGVMQNPRHLVRRRGQEARLRCSPMKGHSHVYWYRQLPEEGLKFMVYLQKENIIDESGMPKERFSAEFPKEGPSILRIQQVVRGDSAAYFCASSPLDRGTNEQFFGPGTRLTVL.

The CDR3 here is CASSRDPFLLANVLTF. As DNA, the CDR3 is TGTGCCAGCAGTAGAGACCCCTTTCTCTTGGCCAACGTCCTGACTTTC. J is TRBJ2-6 and V is TRBV6-1; D not certain. Germline-derived CDR1 and CDR2 are MNHNS and SASEGT. The CDR3 runs 16 residues. Trimming removed 5 bases at V and 6 bases at J, with 17 bases between.

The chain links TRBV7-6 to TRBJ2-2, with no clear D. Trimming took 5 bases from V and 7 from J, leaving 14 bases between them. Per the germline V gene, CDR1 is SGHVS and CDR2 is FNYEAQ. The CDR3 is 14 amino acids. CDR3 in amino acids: CASSLSARHGELFF. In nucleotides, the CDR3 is TGTGCCAGCAGCCTAAGTGCCCGGCACGGGGAGCTGTTTTTT.

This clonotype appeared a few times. CDR3 protein: CASIMTGSFGELFF. Written as DNA, the CDR3 is TGTGCCAGCATCATGACAGGGTCTTTCGGGGAGCTGTTTTTT. The V call is TRBV28, the J call TRBJ2-2, with 7 bases fitting TRBD1. Germline V CDR1 and CDR2: MDHEN, SYDVKM. This CDR3 spans 14 amino acids. V shed 7 bases, J shed 7 bases, and the junction held 9 bases outside the gene matches.

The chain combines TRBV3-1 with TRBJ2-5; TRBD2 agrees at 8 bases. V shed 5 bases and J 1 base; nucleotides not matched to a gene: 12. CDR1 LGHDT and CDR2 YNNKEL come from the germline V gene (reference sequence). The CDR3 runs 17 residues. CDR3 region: CASSSRTSQLFQETQYF. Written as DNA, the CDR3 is TGTGCCAGCAGCTCTCGGACTAGCCAGTTATTCCAAGAGACCCAGTACTTC.

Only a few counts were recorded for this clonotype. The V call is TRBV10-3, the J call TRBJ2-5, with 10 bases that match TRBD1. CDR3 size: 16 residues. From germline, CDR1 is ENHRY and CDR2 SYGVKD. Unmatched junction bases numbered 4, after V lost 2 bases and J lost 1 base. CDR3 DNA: TGTGCCATCAGTGAGACGAGACAGGGGGCCCAAGAGACCCAGTACTTC. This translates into CAISETRQGAQETQYF.

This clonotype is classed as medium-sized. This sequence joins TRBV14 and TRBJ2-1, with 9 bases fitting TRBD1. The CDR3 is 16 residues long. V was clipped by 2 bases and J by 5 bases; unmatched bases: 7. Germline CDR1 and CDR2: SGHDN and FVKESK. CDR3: CASSQLPGQGDNEQFF. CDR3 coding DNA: TGTGCCAGCAGCCAACTCCCGGGACAGGGAGACAATGAGCAGTTCTTC.

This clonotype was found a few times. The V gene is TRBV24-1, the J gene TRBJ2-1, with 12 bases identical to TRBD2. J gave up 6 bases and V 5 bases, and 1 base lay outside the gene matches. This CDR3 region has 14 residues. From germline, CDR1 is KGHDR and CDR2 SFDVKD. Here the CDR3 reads CATSASGRGNEQFF. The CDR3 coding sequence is TGTGCCACCAGTGCTAGCGGGAGGGGCAATGAGCAGTTCTTC.

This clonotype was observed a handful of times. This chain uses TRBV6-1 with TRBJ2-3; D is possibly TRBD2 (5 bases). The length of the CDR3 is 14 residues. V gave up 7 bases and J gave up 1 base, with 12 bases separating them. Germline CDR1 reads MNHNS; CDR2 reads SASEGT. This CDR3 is CASTPGIRTDTQYF. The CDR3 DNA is TGTGCCAGCACCCCCGGGATCCGCACAGATACGCAGTATTTT.

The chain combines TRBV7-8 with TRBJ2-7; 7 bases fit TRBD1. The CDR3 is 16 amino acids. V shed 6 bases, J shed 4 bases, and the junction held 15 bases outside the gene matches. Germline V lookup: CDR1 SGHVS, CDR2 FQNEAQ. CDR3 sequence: CASRPKTGTVPYEQYF. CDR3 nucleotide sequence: TGTGCCAGCAGGCCTAAAACCGGGACAGTACCTTACGAGCAGTACTTC.

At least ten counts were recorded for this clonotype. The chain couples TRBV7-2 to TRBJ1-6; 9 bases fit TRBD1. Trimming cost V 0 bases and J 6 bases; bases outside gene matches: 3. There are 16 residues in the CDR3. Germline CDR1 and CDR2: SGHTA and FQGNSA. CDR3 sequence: CASSLATGQGNSPLHF. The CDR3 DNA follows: TGTGCCAGCAGCTTAGCAACGGGACAGGGTAATTCACCCCTCCACTTT. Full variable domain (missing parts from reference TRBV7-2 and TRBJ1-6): GAGVSQSPSNKVTEKGKDVELRCDPISGHTALYWYRQSLGQGLEFLIYFQGNSAPDKSGLPSDRFSAERTGGSVSTLTIQRTQQEDSAVYLCASSLATGQGNSPLHFGNGTRLTVT.

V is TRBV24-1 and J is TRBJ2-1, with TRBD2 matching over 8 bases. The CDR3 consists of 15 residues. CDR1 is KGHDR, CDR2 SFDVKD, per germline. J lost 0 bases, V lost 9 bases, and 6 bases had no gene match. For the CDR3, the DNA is TGTGCCACCCAACGCGGGGGGAGCTCCTACAATGAGCAGTTCTTC. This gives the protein CATQRGGSSYNEQFF.

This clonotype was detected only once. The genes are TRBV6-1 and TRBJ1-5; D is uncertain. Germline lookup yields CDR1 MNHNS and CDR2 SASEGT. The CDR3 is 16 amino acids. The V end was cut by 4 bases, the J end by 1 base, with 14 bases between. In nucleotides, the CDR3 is TGTGCCAGCAGTGGGGCCCGGACTCGGAGCAATCAGCCCCAGCATTTT. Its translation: CASSGARTRSNQPQHF.

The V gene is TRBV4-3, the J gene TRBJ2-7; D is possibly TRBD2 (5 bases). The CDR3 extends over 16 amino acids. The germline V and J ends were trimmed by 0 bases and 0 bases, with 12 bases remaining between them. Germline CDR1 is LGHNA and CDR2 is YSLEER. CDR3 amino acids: CASSQDTDYPSYEQYF. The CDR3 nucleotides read TGCGCCAGCAGCCAAGATACAGACTATCCCTCCTACGAGCAGTACTTC.

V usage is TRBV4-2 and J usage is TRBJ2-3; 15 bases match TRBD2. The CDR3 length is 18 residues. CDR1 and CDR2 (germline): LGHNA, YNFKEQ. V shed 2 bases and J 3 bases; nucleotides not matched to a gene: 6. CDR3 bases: TGTGCCAGCAGCCAACAGGGACTAGCGGGGGGCTATACAGATACGCAGTATTTT. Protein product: CASSQQGLAGGYTDTQYF.

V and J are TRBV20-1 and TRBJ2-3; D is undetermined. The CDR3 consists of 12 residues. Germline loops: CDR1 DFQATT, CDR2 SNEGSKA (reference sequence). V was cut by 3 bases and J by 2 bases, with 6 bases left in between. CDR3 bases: TGCAGTGCTAGTACTGCCACAGATACGCAGTATTTT. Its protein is CSASTATDTQYF.